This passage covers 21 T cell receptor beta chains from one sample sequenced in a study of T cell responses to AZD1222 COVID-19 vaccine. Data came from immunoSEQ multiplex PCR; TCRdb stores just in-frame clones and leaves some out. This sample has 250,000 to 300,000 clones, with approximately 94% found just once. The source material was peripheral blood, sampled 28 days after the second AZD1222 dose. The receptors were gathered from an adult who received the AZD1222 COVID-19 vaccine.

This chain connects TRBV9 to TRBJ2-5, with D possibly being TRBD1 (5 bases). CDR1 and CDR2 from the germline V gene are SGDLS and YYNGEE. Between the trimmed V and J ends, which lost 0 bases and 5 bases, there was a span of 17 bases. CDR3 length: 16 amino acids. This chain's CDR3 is CASSVGGHGYIETQYF. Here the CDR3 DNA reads TGTGCCAGCAGCGTAGGGGGCCACGGTTATATCGAGACCCAGTACTTC.

For the CDR3, the DNA is TGTGCCACCAGTGATTCCGACAGGGGTAGCAATCAGCCCCAGCATTTT. Its translation is CATSDSDRGSNQPQHF. The rearrangement joins TRBV24-1 to TRBJ1-5; 8 bases agree with TRBD1. The CDR3 has 16 amino acids. Losses at the gene ends were 2 bases for V and 0 bases for J; bases not matched to a gene: 2. Looked up from germline, CDR1 is KGHDR and CDR2 is SFDVKD.

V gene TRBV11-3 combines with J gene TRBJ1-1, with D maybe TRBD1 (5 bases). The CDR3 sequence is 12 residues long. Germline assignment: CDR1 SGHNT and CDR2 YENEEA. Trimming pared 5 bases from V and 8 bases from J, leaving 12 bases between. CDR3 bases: TGTGCCAGCAGCCCCTCCGGGGGGGAAGCTTTCTTT. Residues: CASSPSGGEAFF.

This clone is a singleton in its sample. This CDR3 is CASSLGSGGEDPGELFF. The CDR3 nucleotides are TGCGCCAGCAGCCTGGGGTCCGGAGGGGAAGATCCCGGGGAGCTGTTTTTT. This chain joins TRBV4-1 and TRBJ2-2; perhaps TRBD2 as D (6 bases). The CDR3 is 17 amino acids. Looked up from germline, CDR1 is MGHRA and CDR2 is YSYEKL. V was pared by 4 bases and J by 6 bases, with 21 bases between.

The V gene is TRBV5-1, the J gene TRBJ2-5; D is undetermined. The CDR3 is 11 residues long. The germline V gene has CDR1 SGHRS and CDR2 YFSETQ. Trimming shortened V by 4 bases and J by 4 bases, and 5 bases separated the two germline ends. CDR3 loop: CASSPGETQYF. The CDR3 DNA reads TGCGCCAGCAGCCCGGGAGAGACCCAGTACTTC.

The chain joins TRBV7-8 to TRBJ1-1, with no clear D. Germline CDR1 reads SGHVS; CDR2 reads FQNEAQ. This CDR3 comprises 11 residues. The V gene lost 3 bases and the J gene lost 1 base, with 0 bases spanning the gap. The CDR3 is CASSLNTEAFF. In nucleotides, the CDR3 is TGTGCCAGCAGCTTGAACACTGAAGCTTTCTTT.

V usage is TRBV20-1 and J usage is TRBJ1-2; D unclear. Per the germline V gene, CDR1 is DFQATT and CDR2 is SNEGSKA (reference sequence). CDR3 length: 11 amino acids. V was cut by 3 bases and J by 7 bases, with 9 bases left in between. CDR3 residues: CSARYVAGYTF. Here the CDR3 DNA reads TGCAGTGCTAGGTACGTTGCTGGCTACACCTTC.

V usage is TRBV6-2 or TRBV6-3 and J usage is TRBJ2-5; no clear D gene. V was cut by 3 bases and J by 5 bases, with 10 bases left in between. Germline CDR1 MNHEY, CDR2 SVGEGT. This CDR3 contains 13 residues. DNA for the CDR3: TGTGCCAGCAGTTATGAAGCAAGGGAGACCCAGTACTTC. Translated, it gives CASSYEARETQYF.

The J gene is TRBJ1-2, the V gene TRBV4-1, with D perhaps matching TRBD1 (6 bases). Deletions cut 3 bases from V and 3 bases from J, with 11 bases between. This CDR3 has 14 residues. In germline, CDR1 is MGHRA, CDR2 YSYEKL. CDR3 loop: CASSQPRGYYGYTF. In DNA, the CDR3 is TGCGCCAGCAGCCAGCCGAGGGGGTACTATGGCTACACCTTC.

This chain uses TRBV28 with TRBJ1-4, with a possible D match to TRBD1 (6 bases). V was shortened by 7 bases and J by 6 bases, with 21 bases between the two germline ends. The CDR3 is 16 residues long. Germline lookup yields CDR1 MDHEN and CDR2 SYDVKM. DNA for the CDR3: TGTGCCAGCACCCCGTGGGGGATTAGGGGGTATGAAAAACTGTTTTTT. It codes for CASTPWGIRGYEKLFF.

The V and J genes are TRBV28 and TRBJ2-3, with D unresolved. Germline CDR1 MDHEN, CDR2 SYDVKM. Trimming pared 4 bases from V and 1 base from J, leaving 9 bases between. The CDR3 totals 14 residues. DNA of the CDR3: TGTGCCAGCAGTTCGTTCCAGGGCACAGATACGCAGTATTTT. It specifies CASSSFQGTDTQYF.

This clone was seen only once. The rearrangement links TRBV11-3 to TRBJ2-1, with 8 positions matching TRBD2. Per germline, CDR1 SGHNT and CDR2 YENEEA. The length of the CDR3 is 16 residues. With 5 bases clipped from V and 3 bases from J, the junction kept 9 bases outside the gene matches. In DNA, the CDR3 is TGTGCCAGCAGCACAACCGGGACTAGTAGCTACAATGAGCAGTTCTTC. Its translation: CASSTTGTSSYNEQFF.

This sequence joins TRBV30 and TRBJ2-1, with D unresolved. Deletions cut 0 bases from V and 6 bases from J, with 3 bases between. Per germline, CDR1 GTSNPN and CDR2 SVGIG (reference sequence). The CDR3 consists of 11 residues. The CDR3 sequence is CAWSVLNEQFF. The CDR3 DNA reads TGTGCCTGGAGTGTACTCAATGAGCAGTTCTTC.

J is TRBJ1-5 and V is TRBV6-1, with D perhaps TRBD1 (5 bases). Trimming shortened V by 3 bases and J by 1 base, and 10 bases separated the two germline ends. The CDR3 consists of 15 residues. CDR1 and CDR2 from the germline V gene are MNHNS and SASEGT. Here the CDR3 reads CASSESGESNQPQHF. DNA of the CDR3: TGTGCCAGCAGTGAGTCGGGGGAGAGCAATCAGCCCCAGCATTTT.

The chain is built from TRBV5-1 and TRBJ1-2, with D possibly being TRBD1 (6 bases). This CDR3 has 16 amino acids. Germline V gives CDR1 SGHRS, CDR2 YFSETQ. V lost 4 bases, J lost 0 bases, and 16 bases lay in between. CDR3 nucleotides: TGCGCCAGCAGCGATACTGCAGGGGCGGCTAACTATGGCTACACCTTC. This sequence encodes CASSDTAGAANYGYTF.

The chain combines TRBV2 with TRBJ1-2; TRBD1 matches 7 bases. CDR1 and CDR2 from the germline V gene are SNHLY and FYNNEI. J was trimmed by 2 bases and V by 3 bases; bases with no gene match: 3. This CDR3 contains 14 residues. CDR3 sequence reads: CASSDTGANYGYTF. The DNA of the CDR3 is TGTGCCAGCAGTGACACAGGGGCGAACTATGGCTACACCTTC.

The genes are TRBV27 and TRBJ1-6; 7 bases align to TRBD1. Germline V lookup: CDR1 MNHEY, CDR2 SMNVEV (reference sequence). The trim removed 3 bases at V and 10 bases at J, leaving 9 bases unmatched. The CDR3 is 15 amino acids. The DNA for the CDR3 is TGTGCCAGCAGTTTCTCGGGACAGTTTTGGTCACCCCTCCACTTT. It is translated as CASSFSGQFWSPLHF.

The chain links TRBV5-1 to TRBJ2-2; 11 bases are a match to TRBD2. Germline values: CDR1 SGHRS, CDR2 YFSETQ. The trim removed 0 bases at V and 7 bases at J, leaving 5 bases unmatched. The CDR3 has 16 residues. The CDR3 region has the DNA TGCGCCAGCAGCTTGGTAGCGGGAGGGCCAAACGGGGAGCTGTTTTTT. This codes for CASSLVAGGPNGELFF.

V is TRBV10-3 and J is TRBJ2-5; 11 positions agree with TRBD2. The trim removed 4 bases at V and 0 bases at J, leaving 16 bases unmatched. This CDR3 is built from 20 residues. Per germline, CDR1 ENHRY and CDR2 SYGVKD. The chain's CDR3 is CAISGPGGSGRVGNQETQYF. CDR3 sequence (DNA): TGTGCCATCAGTGGCCCCGGTGGTAGCGGGAGGGTTGGGAACCAAGAGACCCAGTACTTC.

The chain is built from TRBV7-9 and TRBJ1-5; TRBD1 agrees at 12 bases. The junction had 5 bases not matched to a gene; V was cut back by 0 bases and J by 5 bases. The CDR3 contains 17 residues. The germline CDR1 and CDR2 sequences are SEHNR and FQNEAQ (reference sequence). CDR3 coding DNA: TGTGCCAGCAGCTTAGCGCGGGACAGGGGGCTTGATCAGCCCCAGCATTTT. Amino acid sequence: CASSLARDRGLDQPQHF.

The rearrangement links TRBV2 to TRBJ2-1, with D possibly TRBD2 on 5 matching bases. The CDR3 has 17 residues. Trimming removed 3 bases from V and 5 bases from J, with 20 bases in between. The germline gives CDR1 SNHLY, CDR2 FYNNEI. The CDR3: CASSEVAEGIEDNEQFF. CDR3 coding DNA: TGTGCCAGCAGTGAGGTCGCCGAGGGAATTGAGGACAATGAGCAGTTCTTC.